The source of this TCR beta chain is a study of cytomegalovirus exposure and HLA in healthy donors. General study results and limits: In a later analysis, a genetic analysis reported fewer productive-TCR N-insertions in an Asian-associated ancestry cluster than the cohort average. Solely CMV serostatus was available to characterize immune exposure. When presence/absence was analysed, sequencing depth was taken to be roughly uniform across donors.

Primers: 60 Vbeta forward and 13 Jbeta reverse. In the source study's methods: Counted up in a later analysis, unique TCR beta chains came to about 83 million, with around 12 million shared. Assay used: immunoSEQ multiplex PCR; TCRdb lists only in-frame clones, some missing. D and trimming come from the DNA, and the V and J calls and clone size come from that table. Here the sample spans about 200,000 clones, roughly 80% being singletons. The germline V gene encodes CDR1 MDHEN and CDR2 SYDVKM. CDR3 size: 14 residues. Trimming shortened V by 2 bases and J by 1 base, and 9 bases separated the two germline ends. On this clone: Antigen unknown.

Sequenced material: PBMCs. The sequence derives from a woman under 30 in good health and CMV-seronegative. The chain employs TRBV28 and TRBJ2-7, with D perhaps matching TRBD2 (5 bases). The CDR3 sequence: CASSLGSSSYEQYV. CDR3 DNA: TGTGCCAGCAGTTTAGGGAGCAGTTCCTACGAGCAGTACGTC.